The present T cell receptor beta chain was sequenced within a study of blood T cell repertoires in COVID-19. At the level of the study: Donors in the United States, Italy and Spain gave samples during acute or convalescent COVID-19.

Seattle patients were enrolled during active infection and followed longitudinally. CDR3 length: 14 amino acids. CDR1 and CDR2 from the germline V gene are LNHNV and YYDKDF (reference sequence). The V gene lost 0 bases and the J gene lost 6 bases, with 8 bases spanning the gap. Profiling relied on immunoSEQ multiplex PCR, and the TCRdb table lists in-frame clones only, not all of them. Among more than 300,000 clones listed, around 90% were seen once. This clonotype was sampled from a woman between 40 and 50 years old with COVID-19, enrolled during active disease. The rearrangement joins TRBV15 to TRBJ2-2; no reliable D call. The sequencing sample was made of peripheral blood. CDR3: CATSRERSAGELFF. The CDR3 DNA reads TGTGCCACCAGCAGAGAACGAAGCGCCGGGGAGCTGTTTTTT.